The rows below give T cell receptor beta chains drawn from one sample of a study of molecular identifiers for immune sequencing clone quantification. TCRdb itself ran the PCR reads through MiXCR, one entry per CDR3 protein. Of about 640,000 distinct CDR3 sequences detected, about 20% appear once; the ten largest clones hold around 0.9%. Sequenced material: naive CD8+ T cells from blood, with Jurkat cell RNA spiked in. The receptors shown here come from a human donor in good health. Some libraries in this study had Jurkat cell RNA spiked in. Both conserved end residues are part of each CDR3. The D gene is left open where the match is weak. Rows may omit the clone size; those that give it use once, few, many or a size class.

D	size	V	J	DNA	CDR3
TRBD1	many	TRBV3-1	TRBJ2-2	TGTGCCAGCAGCCAAGATCCAGGGACAGCGAACACCGGGGAGCTGTTTTTT	CASSQDPGTANTGELFF
-	many	TRBV6-1	TRBJ1-4	TGTGCCAGCTGGGGGCCAACAACTAATGAAAAACTGTTTTTT	CASWGPTTNEKLFF
-	many	TRBV28	TRBJ2-7	TGTGCCAGCAGTTTCGGGCGGCCGGCCGAGCAGTACTTC	CASSFGRPAEQYF
-	many	TRBV9	TRBJ1-1	TGTGCCAGCAGCCCGCTCGGGGGACGTGAAGCTTTCTTT	CASSPLGGREAFF
TRBD2	many	TRBV30	TRBJ2-3	TGTGCCTGGAGTGTACTTAGCGGGACGCTCTCAGATACGCAGTATTTT	CAWSVLSGTLSDTQYF
-	-	TRBV30	TRBJ2-7	TGTGCCTGGAGTCTGTTCATCGACCGATCCTACGAGCAGTACTTC	CAWSLFIDRSYEQYF
TRBD1	-	TRBV28	TRBJ1-6	TGTGCCAGCAACCATTCTCCGGGACAGGGTAATTCACCCCTCCACTTT	CASNHSPGQGNSPLHF
-	many	TRBV29-1	TRBJ1-1	TGCAGCGTTGAATCCCAAAACACTGAAGCTTTCTTT	CSVESQNTEAFF
TRBD1	-	TRBV25-1	TRBJ2-7	TGTACCAGCAGCCAGGGGGCCTACGAGCAGTACTTC	CTSSQGAYEQYF
-	few	TRBV13	TRBJ1-2	TGTGCCAGTACCTTGGACGGCTGTGGCTACACCTTC	CASTLDGCGYTF
-	many	TRBV9	TRBJ2-3	TGTGCCAGCAGCGTAGGTGCAGGTGCAGATACGCAGTATTTT	CASSVGAGADTQYF
-	many	TRBV2	TRBJ2-7	TGTGCCAGCAAGGACAGATCTAGTGAGCAGTACTTC	CASKDRSSEQYF
TRBD1	-	TRBV20-1	TRBJ1-5	TGCAGTGCTAGTGATTGGAAAAGGACAGGGGAAAGTTATCAGCCCCAGCATTTT	CSASDWKRTGESYQPQHF
-	many	TRBV5-1	TRBJ2-7	TGCGCCAGCAGCTTGGCAGGGGAGACCTACGAGCAGTACTTC	CASSLAGETYEQYF
-	-	TRBV9	TRBJ2-5	TGTGCCAGCAGCGTAGGAGGGGGTCCGGGAGAGACCCAGTACTTC	CASSVGGGPGETQYF
-	many	TRBV5-1	TRBJ2-7	TGCGCCAGCAGCTTCGGGCCCCAGGCCAGCGAGCAGTACTTC	CASSFGPQASEQYF
-	-	TRBV6-2/TRBV6-3	TRBJ2-7	TGTGCCAGCAGTTACGTTCGGAGTGCCTACGAGCAGTACTTC	CASSYVRSAYEQYF
-	-	TRBV19	TRBJ2-7	TGTGCCAGTAGTCCCTCGGAATCCTACGAGCAGTACTTC	CASSPSESYEQYF
-	-	TRBV6-2/TRBV6-3	TRBJ2-7	TGTGCCAGCAGTTACGGGACCCTGACAGGAATGGAGCAGTACTTC	CASSYGTLTGMEQYF
-	many	TRBV6-5	TRBJ2-2	TGTGCCAGCAGTTACTCGCCTAGCCACTCGGCCGGGGAGCTGTTTTTT	CASSYSPSHSAGELFF
TRBD1	once	TRBV6-5	TRBJ1-6	TGTGCCAGCAGCCAGGACAGGTCTACTAATTCACCCCTCCACTTT	CASSQDRSTNSPLHF
-	many	TRBV2	TRBJ1-1	TGTGCCAGCAAAGAGAGAATTATGAACACTGAAGCTTTCTTT	CASKERIMNTEAFF
-	many	TRBV2	TRBJ1-1	TGTGCCAGCAGTGAGACACAGGAGAACACTGAAGCTTTCTTT	CASSETQENTEAFF
-	many	TRBV6-1	TRBJ1-5	TGTGCCAGCCTCGAGGGGGAGTATAGCAATCAGCCCCAGCATTTT	CASLEGEYSNQPQHF
-	-	TRBV7-9	TRBJ1-4	TGTGCCAGCAGCCCCCTAGACGGGGGGACTAATGAAAAACTGTTTTTT	CASSPLDGGTNEKLFF
-	many	TRBV6-2/TRBV6-3	TRBJ2-7	TGTGCCAGCGTTTCCCGGACTCTCCACGAGCAGTACTTC	CASVSRTLHEQYF
-	many	TRBV27	TRBJ1-2	TGTGCCAGCAAAGGGGGGGCTTCGACGTCCTATGGCTACACCTTC	CASKGGASTSYGYTF
-	few	TRBV3-1	TRBJ2-1	TGTGCCAGCAGCCAAGGGGGGGCCGGGGAGCAGTTCTTC	CASSQGGAGEQFF
TRBD1	many	TRBV13	TRBJ2-1	TGTGCCAGCAGCTTAGGAAGTGGCCAGGGGGAGTTCTTC	CASSLGSGQGEFF
-	many	TRBV28	TRBJ1-4	TGTGCCAGCAGTTCAGCAACTAATGAAAAACTGTTTTTT	CASSSATNEKLFF
TRBD2	few	TRBV29-1	TRBJ2-1	TGCAGCGTTGAAGATTGGAGCGGGATTCGAAATGAGCAGTTCTTC	CSVEDWSGIRNEQFF
TRBD1	many	TRBV5-4	TRBJ1-2	TGTGCCAGCAGCTTTAAGGGGACAGACTATGGCTACACCTTC	CASSFKGTDYGYTF
-	many	TRBV30	TRBJ2-1	TGTGCCTGGAGTGTACTATTGGTCAGCTACAATGAGCAGTTCTTC	CAWSVLLVSYNEQFF
TRBD1	-	TRBV6-5	TRBJ2-5	TGCGCCAGCAGTAAAGAACAGGGGCGGCAAGAGACCCAGTACTTC	CASSKEQGRQETQYF
-	few	TRBV11-3	TRBJ2-3	TGTGCCAGCAGCCACGGTAGCAGCCACAAAGATACGCAGTATTTT	CASSHGSSHKDTQYF
-	few	TRBV2	TRBJ1-5	TGTGCCAGCAGCGCTTACGGTACGGGCAATCAGCCCCAGCATTTT	CASSAYGTGNQPQHF
TRBD1	many	TRBV4-1	TRBJ2-7	TGCGCCAGCAGCCACGACAGGGGAGCCTACGAGCAGTACTTC	CASSHDRGAYEQYF
TRBD1	many	TRBV4-3	TRBJ1-1	TGCGCCAGCAGCCATCAGGGGGCCTTAACTGAAGCTTTCTTT	CASSHQGALTEAFF
-	few	TRBV11-2	TRBJ2-5	TGTGCCAGCAGCTTGGGACCTGGGGCCCAAGAGACCCAGTACTTC	CASSLGPGAQETQYF
TRBD1	few	TRBV30	TRBJ2-7	TGTGCCTGGAGTGGAGGACAGGGCGAATACGAGCAGTACTTC	CAWSGGQGEYEQYF
-	many	TRBV6-5	TRBJ2-7	TGTGCCAGCAGTTATGGACAAATCGGGGAGCAGTACTTC	CASSYGQIGEQYF
TRBD2	many	TRBV7-9	TRBJ2-5	TGTGCCAGCAGCTATACTAGCGGGGCAGAGACCCAGTACTTC	CASSYTSGAETQYF
-	many	TRBV6-2/TRBV6-3	TRBJ2-7	TGTGCCAGCAGTCCCGTTTTAGGCCTAACCTACGAGCAGTACTTC	CASSPVLGLTYEQYF
TRBD1	-	TRBV4-1	TRBJ2-3	TGCGCCAGCAGCCAAGGCCGCCGGGGACAGGGTGGGGCAGATACGCAGTATTTT	CASSQGRRGQGGADTQYF
TRBD2	many	TRBV4-3	TRBJ2-1	TGCGCCAGCAGCCAAGAGCGGGAGGGCCTCCATGAGCAGTTCTTC	CASSQEREGLHEQFF
TRBD2	many	TRBV7-2	TRBJ2-2	TGTGCCAGCAGCCCCCGGACTAGCGGGAGCGGGGAGCTGTTTTTT	CASSPRTSGSGELFF
-	-	TRBV11-2	TRBJ2-7	TGTGCCAGCAGCTTAACGGTAGTTCCCGTAAGCTCCTACGAGCAGTACTTC	CASSLTVVPVSSYEQYF
TRBD1	many	TRBV27	TRBJ2-7	TGTGCCAGCAGTTTAGCCGGACAGGGGGCTGGCGAGCAGTACTTC	CASSLAGQGAGEQYF
-	-	TRBV27	TRBJ1-1	TGTGCCAGCAGTTCATCCCGGTGGACTGAAGCTTTCTTT	CASSSSRWTEAFF
-	-	TRBV9	TRBJ1-6	TGTGCCAGCAGCGTAGGAGGTAATTCACCCCTCCACTTT	CASSVGGNSPLHF
TRBD1	-	TRBV29-1	TRBJ1-2	TGCAGCGTCACAGGGGGAGCGTGGTATGGCTACACCTTC	CSVTGGAWYGYTF
-	-	TRBV4-2	TRBJ1-6	TGTGCCAGCAGCCAAGAACAGGCTACTCGTAATTCACCCCTCCACTTT	CASSQEQATRNSPLHF
-	-	TRBV19	TRBJ1-5	TGTGCCAGTACCCCGGAGGGTAGTCAGCCCCAGCATTTT	CASTPEGSQPQHF
TRBD1	many	TRBV7-9	TRBJ1-5	TGTGCCAGCAGCTTAGTGGCAGGGGGTAGCAATCAGCCCCAGCATTTT	CASSLVAGGSNQPQHF
-	many	TRBV4-1	TRBJ1-1	TGCGCCAGCAGCCGAAGGGACGGGACTGAAGCTTTCTTT	CASSRRDGTEAFF
TRBD1	many	TRBV7-6	TRBJ2-3	TGTGCCAGCAGCGCCGGGACAGGTGGGGTCCTGGGCACAGATACGCAGTATTTT	CASSAGTGGVLGTDTQYF
-	few	TRBV7-6	TRBJ2-7	TGTGCCAGCAGCCTCGAGTTTGGGAGGACCTACGAGCAGTACTTC	CASSLEFGRTYEQYF
-	-	TRBV11-2	TRBJ1-1	TGTGCCAGCAGCTTTAAACGGAACACTGAAGCTTTCTTT	CASSFKRNTEAFF